These 29 T cell receptor beta chains were sequenced from one sample in a study of blood T cell repertoires in COVID-19 (dated by TCRdb to between 2020 and 2021). Preparation of the library involved the immunoSEQ multiplex PCR assay. In its TCRdb copy, this immuneACCESS table keeps in-frame sequences only and misses some clones. Where compared with another copy, unresolved V genes explain less than half of these, and the others have no known cause. For this sample the table gives roughly 180,000 clones, of which approximately 79% were detected only once. 7% to 10% of the sample goes to the ten largest clones. The sample consisted of peripheral blood. Every receptor here comes from a woman aged 55-70 years with COVID-19, enrolled during active disease.

The chain has TRBV18 and TRBJ2-1, with a possible D match to TRBD2 (5 bases). This CDR3 is 12 amino acids long. V was shortened by 3 bases and J by 6 bases, with 6 bases between the two germline ends. Germline-derived CDR1 and CDR2 are KGHSH and LQKENI. CDR3 DNA: TGTGCCAGCTCACCCGCGGGCAATGAGCAGTTCTTC. Protein: CASSPAGNEQFF.

V gene TRBV5-1 combines with J gene TRBJ2-2; 8 nucleotides agree with TRBD2. The CDR3 contains 15 residues. The ends lost 3 bases at V and 2 bases at J; junction bases unmatched: 3. Germline loops: CDR1 SGHRS, CDR2 YFSETQ. The CDR3 here is CASSSGTSNTGELFF. The CDR3 nucleotides read TGCGCCAGCAGCTCGGGGACTAGTAACACCGGGGAGCTGTTTTTT.

This chain links TRBV28 with TRBJ1-5; weak D call: TRBD1 (6 bases). This CDR3 comprises 16 residues. V lost 6 bases and J 4 bases, leaving 19 bases between the germline ends. Looked up from germline, CDR1 is MDHEN and CDR2 is SYDVKM. DNA for the CDR3: TGTGCCAGCAGCCCCGGGGGGGGCGACCGTAATCAGCCCCAGCATTTT. Translated, it gives CASSPGGGDRNQPQHF.

In its sample, this clone was seen once. V is TRBV3-1 (or the pseudogene TRBV3-2) and J is TRBJ2-5; 7 bases are shared with TRBD2. The V segment lost 0 bases and the J segment 14 bases; nucleotides outside the gene matches: 12. The CDR3 has 14 residues. Looked up from germline, CDR1 is LGHDT and CDR2 is YNNKEL (reference sequence). The DNA for the CDR3 is TGTGCCAGCAGCCAAGATCCCCCCCCCTCGGGGGGATACTTC. It is translated as CASSQDPPPSGGYF.

This clone was seen a handful of times. The chain has TRBV19 and TRBJ1-5; TRBD1 is a possible D gene (6 bases). CDR1 is LNHDA and CDR2 is SQIVND in the germline V gene (reference sequence). This CDR3 has 17 residues. V lost 5 bases, J lost 1 base, and 18 bases lay in between. As DNA, the CDR3 is TGTGCCAGTAGTCCAGGGGTACAGGGAATGAGCAATCAGCCCCAGCATTTT. This encodes CASSPGVQGMSNQPQHF.

The chain combines TRBV7-6 with TRBJ1-1, with D tentatively TRBD1 (6 bases). V was cut by 4 bases and J by 2 bases, with 17 bases left in between. This CDR3 spans 16 amino acids. Germline V lookup: CDR1 SGHVS, CDR2 FNYEAQ. Here the CDR3 DNA reads TGTGCCAGCAGCTCCGGGGCCACCAGGGGAAACACTGAAGCTTTCTTT. Translating gives CASSSGATRGNTEAFF.

The chain carries TRBV27 and TRBJ2-7, with D perhaps matching TRBD1 (7 bases). CDR1 and CDR2 from the germline V gene are MNHEY and SMNVEV (reference sequence). With 6 bases removed from V and 5 bases from J, the gap between germline ends came to 17 bases. This CDR3 spans 14 amino acids. The CDR3 DNA is TGTGCCAGCAGGCAATTGACAGGGAGGAACGAGCAGTACTTC. Translating gives CASRQLTGRNEQYF.

This clone occurred a few times. The V gene is TRBV11-1, the J gene TRBJ2-1; possibly TRBD2 for D (6 bases). CDR1 and CDR2 (germline): SGHAT, FQDESV (reference sequence). Deletions cut 5 bases from V and 4 bases from J, with 12 bases between. The CDR3 covers 14 residues. The CDR3 nucleotides read TGTGCCAGCAGCCTCGGGACTCAATACAATGAGCAGTTCTTC. It is translated as CASSLGTQYNEQFF.

CDR3 in amino acids: CASSLSGQGGRLLAGNTIYF. The DNA of the CDR3 is TGTGCCAGCAGTTTATCTGGGCAGGGTGGACGTTTACTTGCTGGAAACACCATATATTTT. The rearrangement links TRBV27 to TRBJ1-3; the D gene is possibly TRBD1 (5 bases). V gave up 0 bases and J gave up 2 bases, with 23 bases separating them. Germline V gives CDR1 MNHEY, CDR2 SMNVEV (reference sequence). The CDR3 sequence is 20 residues long.

This clone was recorded at least ten times. The chain couples TRBV7-3 to TRBJ2-3; 11 bases are a match to TRBD2. V lost 2 bases and J lost 4; bases outside the gene matches: 5. Germline V gene data show CDR1 as SGHTA and CDR2 as FQGTGA. This CDR3 has 16 amino acids. The CDR3 nucleotides are TGTGCCAGCAGCTTAGTTGGTAGCGGGGGGGCAGATACGCAGTATTTT. It translates to CASSLVGSGGADTQYF.

The V and J genes are TRBV5-1 and TRBJ2-4; D unresolved. From germline, CDR1 is SGHRS and CDR2 YFSETQ. The length of the CDR3 is 12 residues. With 0 bases removed from V and 6 bases from J, the gap between germline ends came to 4 bases. The CDR3 loop is CASSLAGNIQYF. CDR3 coding DNA: TGCGCCAGCAGCTTGGCGGGAAACATTCAGTACTTC.

This clone was seen a few times. The chain is built from TRBV5-5 and TRBJ1-3, with 8 bases identical to TRBD1. Germline V gene sequence: CDR1 SGHKS, CDR2 YYEKEE (reference sequence). The CDR3 extends over 17 amino acids. Trimming cost V 4 bases and J 2 bases; bases outside gene matches: 11. CDR3 sequence: CASSTTGVLGPGNTIYF. The CDR3 nucleotides are TGTGCCAGCAGCACGACAGGGGTGTTAGGTCCTGGAAACACCATATATTTT.

V and J are TRBV7-3 and TRBJ2-5; D call uncertain. V lost 2 bases, J lost 4 bases, and 14 bases lay in between. This CDR3 is built from 15 residues. Germline values: CDR1 SGHTA, CDR2 FQGTGA. The CDR3 here is CASSLYPNSLETQYF. The CDR3 DNA sequence: TGTGCCAGCAGCTTATACCCCAACAGTTTAGAGACCCAGTACTTC.

V is TRBV2 and J is TRBJ1-5; D gene unclear. Looked up from germline, CDR1 is SNHLY and CDR2 is FYNNEI. This CDR3 spans 15 amino acids. With 6 bases removed from V and 0 bases from J, the gap between germline ends came to 12 bases. The CDR3 DNA follows: TGTGCCAGCAGGGAGGCCAGCTATAGCAATCAGCCCCAGCATTTT. Translation gives CASREASYSNQPQHF.

This chain connects TRBV7-3 to TRBJ2-1, with TRBD2 matching 7 bases. The V segment lost 2 bases and the J segment 2 bases; nucleotides outside the gene matches: 3. Germline values: CDR1 SGHTA, CDR2 FQGTGA. This CDR3 is built from 15 residues. The CDR3 loop reads CASSLGGSTYNEQFF. The CDR3 DNA is TGTGCCAGCAGCTTAGGCGGGAGTACCTACAATGAGCAGTTCTTC.

This clone has only one observation. This sequence joins TRBV9 and TRBJ2-6; D is undetermined. The CDR3 consists of 19 residues. Germline CDR1 reads SGDLS; CDR2 reads YYNGEE. V dropped 0 bases and J dropped 0 bases, with 16 bases sitting between them. This CDR3 reads CASSVGVRPRSSGANVLTF. The DNA of the CDR3 is TGTGCCAGCAGCGTAGGGGTCCGGCCGCGGAGCTCTGGGGCCAACGTCCTGACTTTC. Full variable domain (rest looked up from reference TRBV9 and TRBJ2-6): DSGVTQTPKHLITATGQRVTLRCSPRSGDLSVYWYQQSLDQGLQFLIQYYNGEERAKGNILERFSAQQFPDLHSELNLSSLELGDSALYFCASSVGVRPRSSGANVLTFGAGSRLTVL.

The chain carries TRBV2 and TRBJ2-4; D might be TRBD1 (6 bases). This CDR3 has 14 residues. Trimming removed 6 bases from V and 2 bases from J, with 11 bases in between. From germline, CDR1 is SNHLY and CDR2 FYNNEI. The CDR3 DNA reads TGTGCCAGCAGCGTCAGGGGTCCCAAAAACATTCAGTACTTC. Protein sequence: CASSVRGPKNIQYF.

This clone turned up a few times. V gene TRBV15 combines with J gene TRBJ1-5, with D maybe TRBD1 (5 bases). The CDR3 spans 13 residues. Per the germline V gene, CDR1 is LNHNV and CDR2 is YYDKDF (reference sequence). The V end lost 8 bases, the J end lost 7 bases, and 15 bases lay between the germline ends. CDR3 in amino acids: CATSRGSKQPQHF. DNA of the CDR3: TGTGCCACCTCGCGGGGCTCAAAACAGCCCCAGCATTTT. Variable domain in full (rest from reference TRBV15 and TRBJ1-5): DAMVIQNPRYQVTQFGKPVTLSCSQTLNHNVMYWYQQKSSQAPKLLFHYYDKDFNNEADTPDNFQSRRPNTSFCFLDIRSPGLGDTAMYLCATSRGSKQPQHFGDGTRLSIL.

The rearrangement joins TRBV6-6 to TRBJ1-1, with D unclear. The CDR3 is 13 residues long. Trimming removed 6 bases at V and 4 bases at J, with 12 bases between. Germline V gene lookup returns CDR1 MNHNY and CDR2 SVGAGI (reference sequence). DNA for the CDR3: TGTGCCAGCAGGAGAGGGTTTGGCACTGAAGCTTTCTTT. Its translation: CASRRGFGTEAFF.

This chain links TRBV5-4 with TRBJ1-4; D uncertain. This CDR3 contains 17 residues. CDR1 and CDR2 (germline): SGHNT, YYREEE (reference sequence). Trimming removed 5 bases from V and 2 bases from J, with 19 bases in between. The CDR3 coding sequence is TGTGCCAGCAGTTCAGACACCCTGGAGGCGACTAATGAAAAACTGTTTTTT. Protein product: CASSSDTLEATNEKLFF.

This clone was picked up one time. The chain uses TRBV4-1 and TRBJ2-7; 11 nucleotides match TRBD1. This CDR3 region has 17 residues. Looked up from germline, CDR1 is MGHRA and CDR2 is YSYEKL. The trim removed 3 bases at V and 1 base at J, leaving 8 bases unmatched. Written as DNA, the CDR3 is TGCGCCAGCAGCCAGCCTTCCGGGACAGGGGGTTCCTACGAGCAGTACTTC. This gives the protein CASSQPSGTGGSYEQYF.

J is TRBJ2-1 and V is TRBV7-8, with TRBD1 as a possible D gene (6 bases). The V gene's germline CDR1 is SGHVS and CDR2 FQNEAQ. The CDR3 totals 15 residues. The germline V and J ends were trimmed by 2 bases and 6 bases, with 14 bases remaining between them. CDR3 coding DNA: TGTGCCAGCAGCTTAAACCAGGGGTATGTCAATGAGCAGTTCTTC. Translated, it gives CASSLNQGYVNEQFF.

CDR3 DNA sequence: TGTGCCAGCAGGGTAGAACAGGGAGCCTACGAGCAGTACTTC. It yields the protein CASRVEQGAYEQYF. The chain combines TRBV6-5 with TRBJ2-7, with D possibly being TRBD1 (6 bases). This CDR3 comprises 14 residues. Per the germline V gene, CDR1 is MNHEY and CDR2 is SVGAGI. Trimming stripped 6 bases from V and 2 bases from J, with 14 bases between.

This clone has only one observation. The gene calls are TRBV28 and TRBJ1-3, with 8 bases that match TRBD1. The CDR3 covers 15 residues. Germline V gene sequence: CDR1 MDHEN, CDR2 SYDVKM. The trim removed 4 bases at V and 2 bases at J, leaving 4 bases unmatched. The CDR3, as DNA: TGTGCCAGCAGTTGGGGCAGGGGGCCTGGAAACACCATATATTTT. Protein product: CASSWGRGPGNTIYF.

This rearrangement joins TRBV18 to TRBJ2-3; tentative D call: TRBD2 (6 bases). Per germline, CDR1 KGHSH and CDR2 LQKENI. The CDR3 contains 19 residues. The V end was cut by 0 bases, the J end by 4 bases, with 23 bases between. DNA of the CDR3: TGTGCCAGCTCACCACCAACACGGAAAACGGGAGTATTAGCAGATACGCAGTATTTT. It translates to CASSPPTRKTGVLADTQYF.

The V and J genes are TRBV7-9 and TRBJ2-3, with D uncertain. Trimming took 8 bases from V and 3 from J, leaving 15 bases between them. Germline values: CDR1 SEHNR, CDR2 FQNEAQ (reference sequence). This CDR3 region has 14 residues. The chain's CDR3 is CASALYEDTDTQYF. In DNA form, the CDR3 reads TGTGCCAGCGCACTCTACGAGGATACAGATACGCAGTATTTT.

The chain combines TRBV7-2 with TRBJ2-1, with D tentatively TRBD2 (6 bases). Trimming left V 2 bases short and J 10 bases short, with 21 bases between. Germline V gene sequence: CDR1 SGHTA, CDR2 FQGNSA. CDR3 length equals 16 residues. The CDR3 sequence: CASSLNRGEVPGEQFF. CDR3 nucleotide sequence: TGTGCCAGCAGCTTAAATAGAGGGGAGGTGCCAGGGGAGCAGTTCTTC.

The gene calls are TRBV7-2 and TRBJ2-5; 8 bases align to TRBD2. The CDR3 length is 15 residues. Germline V gives CDR1 SGHTA, CDR2 FQGNSA. V dropped 2 bases and J dropped 3; count of bases not matched to a gene: 5. CDR3 in DNA: TGTGCCAGCAGCTTATCGAGCGGGAGTAAAGAGACCCAGTACTTC. Translated, it gives CASSLSSGSKETQYF.

The V gene is TRBV5-4, the J gene TRBJ2-2; possible D gene TRBD1, 5 bases. The V gene lost 0 bases and the J gene lost 4 bases, with 7 bases spanning the gap. This CDR3 comprises 14 residues. The germline gives CDR1 SGHNT, CDR2 YYREEE (reference sequence). CDR3 region: CASSLVQATGELFF. CDR3 coding DNA: TGTGCCAGCAGCTTGGTACAGGCCACCGGGGAGCTGTTTTTT.